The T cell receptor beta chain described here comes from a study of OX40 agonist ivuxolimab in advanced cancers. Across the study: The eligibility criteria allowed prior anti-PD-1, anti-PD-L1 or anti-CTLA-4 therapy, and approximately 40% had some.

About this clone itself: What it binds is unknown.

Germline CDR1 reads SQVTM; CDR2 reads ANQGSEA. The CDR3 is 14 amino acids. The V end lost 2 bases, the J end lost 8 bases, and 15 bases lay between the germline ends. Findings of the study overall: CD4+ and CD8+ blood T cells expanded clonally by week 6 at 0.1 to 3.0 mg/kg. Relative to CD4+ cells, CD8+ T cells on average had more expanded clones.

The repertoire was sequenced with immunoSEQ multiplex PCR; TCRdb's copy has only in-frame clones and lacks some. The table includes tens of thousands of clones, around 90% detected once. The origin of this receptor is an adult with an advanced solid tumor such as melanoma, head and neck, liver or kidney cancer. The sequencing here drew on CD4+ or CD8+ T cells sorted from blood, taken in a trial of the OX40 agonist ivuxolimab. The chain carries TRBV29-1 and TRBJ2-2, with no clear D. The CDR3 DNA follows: TGCAGCGTTGAAAAAGCTACCAATGGGGGGGAGCTGTTTTTT. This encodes CSVEKATNGGELFF.